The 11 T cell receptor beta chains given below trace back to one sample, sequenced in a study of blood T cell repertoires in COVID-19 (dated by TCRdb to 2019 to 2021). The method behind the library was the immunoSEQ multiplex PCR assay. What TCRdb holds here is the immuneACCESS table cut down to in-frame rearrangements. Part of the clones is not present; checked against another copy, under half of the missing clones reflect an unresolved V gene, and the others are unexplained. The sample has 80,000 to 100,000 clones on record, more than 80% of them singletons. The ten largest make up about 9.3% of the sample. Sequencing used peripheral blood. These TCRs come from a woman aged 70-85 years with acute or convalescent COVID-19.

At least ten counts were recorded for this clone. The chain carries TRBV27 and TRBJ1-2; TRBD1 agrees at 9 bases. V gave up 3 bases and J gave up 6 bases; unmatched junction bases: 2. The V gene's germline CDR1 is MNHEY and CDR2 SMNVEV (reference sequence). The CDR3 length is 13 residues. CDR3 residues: CASSFTGGHGYTF. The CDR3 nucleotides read TGTGCCAGCAGTTTTACAGGGGGCCATGGCTACACCTTC.

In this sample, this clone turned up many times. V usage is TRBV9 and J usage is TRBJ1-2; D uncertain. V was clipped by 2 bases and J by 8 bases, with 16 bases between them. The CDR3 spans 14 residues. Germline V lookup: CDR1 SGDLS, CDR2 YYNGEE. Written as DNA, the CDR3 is TGTGCCAGCAGCGTCGGGATAGGTGCAGAAGGCTACACCTTC. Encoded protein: CASSVGIGAEGYTF.

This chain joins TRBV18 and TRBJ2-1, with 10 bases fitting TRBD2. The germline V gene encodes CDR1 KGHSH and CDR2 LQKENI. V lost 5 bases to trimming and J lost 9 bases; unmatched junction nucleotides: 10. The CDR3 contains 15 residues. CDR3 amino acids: CASSIALAGVGEQFF. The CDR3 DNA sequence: TGTGCCAGCTCAATCGCGCTAGCGGGAGTGGGTGAGCAGTTCTTC.

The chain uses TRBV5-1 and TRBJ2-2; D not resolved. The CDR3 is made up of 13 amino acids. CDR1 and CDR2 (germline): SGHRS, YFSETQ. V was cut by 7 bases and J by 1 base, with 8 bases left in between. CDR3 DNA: TGCGCCAGCTTTGTAATGAACACCGGGGAGCTGTTTTTT. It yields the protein CASFVMNTGELFF.

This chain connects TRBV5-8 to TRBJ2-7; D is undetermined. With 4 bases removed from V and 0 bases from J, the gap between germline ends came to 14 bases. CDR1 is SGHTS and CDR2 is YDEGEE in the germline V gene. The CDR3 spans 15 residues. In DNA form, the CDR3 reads TGTGCCAGCAGCCCACAGCCCTTACCCTCCTACGAGCAGTACTTC. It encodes CASSPQPLPSYEQYF. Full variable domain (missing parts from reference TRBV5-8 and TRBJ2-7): EAGVTQSPTHLIKTRGQQATLRCSPISGHTSVYWYQQALGLGLQFLLWYDEGEERNRGNFPPRFSGRQFPNYSSELNVNALELEDSALYLCASSPQPLPSYEQYFGPGTRLTVT.

The CDR3: CASSQRGKETQYF. The DNA for the CDR3 is TGTGCCAGCAGCCAAAGGGGTAAAGAGACCCAGTACTTC. The chain recombines TRBV3-1 (or the pseudogene TRBV3-2) with TRBJ2-5; D perhaps matches TRBD1 (5 bases). The germline V gene has CDR1 LGHDT and CDR2 YNNKEL (reference sequence). V was clipped by 2 bases and J by 3 bases, with 7 bases between them. This CDR3 comprises 13 residues.

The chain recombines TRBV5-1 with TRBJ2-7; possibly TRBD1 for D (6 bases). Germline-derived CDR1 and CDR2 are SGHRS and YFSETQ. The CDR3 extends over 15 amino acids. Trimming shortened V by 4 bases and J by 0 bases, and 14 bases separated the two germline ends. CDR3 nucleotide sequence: TGCGCCAGCAGCCCTGGACAGTTTGGCTCCTACGAGCAGTACTTC. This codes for CASSPGQFGSYEQYF. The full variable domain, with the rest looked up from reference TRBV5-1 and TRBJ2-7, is KAGVTQTPRYLIKTRGQQVTLSCSPISGHRSVSWYQQTPGQGLQFLFEYFSETQRNKGNFPGRFSGRQFSNSRSEMNVSTLELGDSALYLCASSPGQFGSYEQYFGPGTRLTVT.

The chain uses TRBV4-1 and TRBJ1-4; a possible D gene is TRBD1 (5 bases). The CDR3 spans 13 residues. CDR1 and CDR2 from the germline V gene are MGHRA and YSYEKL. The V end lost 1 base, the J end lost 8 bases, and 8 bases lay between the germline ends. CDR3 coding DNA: TGCGCCAGCAGCCAAGTCGACAGCGAAAAACTGTTTTTT. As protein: CASSQVDSEKLFF.

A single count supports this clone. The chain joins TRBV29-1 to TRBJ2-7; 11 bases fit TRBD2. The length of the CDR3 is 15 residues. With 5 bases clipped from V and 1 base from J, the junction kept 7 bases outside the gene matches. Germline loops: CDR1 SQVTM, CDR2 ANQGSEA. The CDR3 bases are TGCAGCGTTCGACCCGGGACTAGCGGTTCCTACGAGCAGTACTTC. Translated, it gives CSVRPGTSGSYEQYF.

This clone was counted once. CDR3 amino acids: CASSLTSGFYEQFF. In nucleotides, the CDR3 is TGTGCCAGCAGCTTGACTAGCGGGTTCTATGAGCAGTTCTTC. The chain uses TRBV11-2 and TRBJ2-1, with 10 nucleotides matching TRBD2. V shed 3 bases, J shed 8 bases, and the junction held 4 bases outside the gene matches. CDR1 SGHAT and CDR2 FQNNGV come from the germline V gene. The CDR3 has 14 residues.

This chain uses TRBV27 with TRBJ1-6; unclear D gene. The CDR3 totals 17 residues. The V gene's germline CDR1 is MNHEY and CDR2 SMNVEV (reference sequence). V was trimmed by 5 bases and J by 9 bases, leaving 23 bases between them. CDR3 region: CASSEVRFGEFGSPLHF. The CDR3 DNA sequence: TGTGCCAGCAGTGAAGTAAGGTTCGGGGAATTCGGTTCACCCCTCCACTTT.